This T cell receptor beta chain comes out of a study of metastatic and nonmetastatic thyroid tumors. General study results and limits: Significantly higher TCR beta diversity was reportedly seen in malignant thyroid tumors than benign nodules, in blood and tumor.

With regard to this clone: Its antigen is not identified.

TCRdb re-called the PCR reads through MiXCR. Among 20,000 to 25,000 clones, 15% to 20% were seen once, and the ten largest hold about 9.4%. Germline V gene lookup returns CDR1 SGHTA and CDR2 FQGNSA. V lost 7 bases and J lost 5, with 14 bases in between. This CDR3 region has 13 residues. Prior to thyroid surgery, none of the patients had received any treatment. The sequence came from a female donor with papillary thyroid cancer or a benign thyroid nodule (not recorded which). Some clones in this sample may be carry-over from other donors' samples. The rearrangement uses TRBV7-2 and TRBJ1-1; weak D call: TRBD1 (5 bases). Sequencing was done on a sample of tumor tissue. The CDR3 DNA sequence: TGTGCCAGCAAGTTCGGGGGAACAACTGAAGCTTTCTTT. Its translation: CASKFGGTTEAFF.